The text below deals with one TCR beta chain. Its antigen is as yet unknown. The CDR3 has 13 residues. V was shortened by 5 bases and J by 8 bases, with 15 bases between the two germline ends. Germline-derived CDR1 and CDR2 are MDHEN and SYDVKM. The data stem from a study of immune evolution from preneoplasia to lung adenocarcinoma. Whole-study results and caveats: From normal lung to invasive adenocarcinoma, top clone frequencies appeared to decrease. Normal lung had highest clonality; later lesions appeared denser, more diverse. KRAS-mutant nodules had the highest T cell clonality.

This table comes from immunoSEQ multiplex PCR, and its TCRdb copy is limited to in-frame clones, with some not included. The data show tens of thousands of clones, with about 76% seen just once and 5.7% held by the top ten. The specimen sequenced was FFPE invasive lung adenocarcinoma tissue. The clonotype was recovered from a person in their sixties or seventies with invasive lung adenocarcinoma. Some clones in this sample may be carry-over from other donors' samples. The gene calls are TRBV28 and TRBJ1-2, with D uncertain. For the CDR3, the DNA is TGTGCCAGCAGTGTGGTATCCATGGAGGGCTACACCTTC. It translates to CASSVVSMEGYTF.